Sequencing of this TCR beta chain was carried out in a study of blood T cells in healthy people across ages. The study, taken as a whole, reports: Observed TCR beta diversity per million T cells went down as age went up. This fall followed a roughly linear course with age.

Germline V gene sequence: CDR1 MNHEY, CDR2 SVGEGT. This CDR3 has 15 residues. The V gene lost 2 bases and the J gene lost 6 bases, with 17 bases spanning the gap. Isolated per sample were at least 7 million PBMCs. The use of a sample-barcoded 5' primer and a J-beta primer mix characterized a second PCR of about 7 to 12 cycles. TCRdb independently ran MiXCR on the 5' RACE reads; one entry per CDR3 protein. This table holds almost 300,000 distinct CDR3 sequences, 25% to 30% found once. This clonotype was found many times. Its antigen is unknown. The TCR sequence derives from a woman in her sixties or seventies in good health. Sequenced material: blood. V gene TRBV6-2 or TRBV6-3 combines with J gene TRBJ2-7, with a tentative D call TRBD1 (6 bases). CDR3 sequence (DNA): TGTGCCAGCAGTTACCGCTACAAGGGGGTCCCCGAGCAGTACTTC. Translation: CASSYRYKGVPEQYF.